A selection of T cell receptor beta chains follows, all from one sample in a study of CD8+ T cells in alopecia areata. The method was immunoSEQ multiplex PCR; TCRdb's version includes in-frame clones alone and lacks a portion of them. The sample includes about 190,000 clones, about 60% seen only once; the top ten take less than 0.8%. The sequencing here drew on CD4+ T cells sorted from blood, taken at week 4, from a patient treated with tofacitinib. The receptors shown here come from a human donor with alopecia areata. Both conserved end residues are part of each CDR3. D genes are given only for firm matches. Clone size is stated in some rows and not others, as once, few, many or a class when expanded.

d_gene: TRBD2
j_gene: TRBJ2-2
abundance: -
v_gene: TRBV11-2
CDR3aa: CASRLVERESTGELFF
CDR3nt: TGTGCCAGCAGGCTCGTCGAGCGGGAAAGCACCGGGGAGCTGTTTTTT

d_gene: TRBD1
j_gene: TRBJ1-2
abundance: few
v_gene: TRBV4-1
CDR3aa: CASSQEGGTGEGYTF
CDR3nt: TGCGCCAGCAGCCAAGAAGGGGGGACAGGGGAGGGCTACACCTTC

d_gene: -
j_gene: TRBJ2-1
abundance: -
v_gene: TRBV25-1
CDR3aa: CASNSREGSYNEQFF
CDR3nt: TGTGCCAGCAACAGTAGGGAAGGCTCCTACAATGAGCAGTTCTTC

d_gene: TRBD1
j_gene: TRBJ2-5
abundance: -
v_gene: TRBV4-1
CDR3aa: CASSQARGRGHGQETQYF
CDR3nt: TGCGCCAGCAGCCAAGCTCGGGGCAGGGGGCATGGGCAAGAGACCCAGTACTTC

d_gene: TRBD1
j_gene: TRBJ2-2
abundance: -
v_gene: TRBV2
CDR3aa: CASSWDRANTGELFF
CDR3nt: TGTGCCAGCAGTTGGGACAGGGCTAACACCGGGGAGCTGTTTTTT

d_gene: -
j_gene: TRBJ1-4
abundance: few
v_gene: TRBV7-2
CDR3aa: CASSPTTEKLFF
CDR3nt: TGTGCCAGCAGCCCGACAACGGAAAAACTGTTTTTT

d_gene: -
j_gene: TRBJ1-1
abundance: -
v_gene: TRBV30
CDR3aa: CAWRATEAFF
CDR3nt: TGTGCCTGGAGAGCGACTGAAGCTTTCTTT

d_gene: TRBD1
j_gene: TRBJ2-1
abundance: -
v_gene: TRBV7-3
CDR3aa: CASSLTIRTGGVNEQFF
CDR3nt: TGTGCCAGCAGCTTAACTATAAGGACAGGGGGGGTCAATGAGCAGTTCTTC

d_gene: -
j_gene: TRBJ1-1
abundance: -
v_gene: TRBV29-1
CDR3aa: CSVESPGNTEAFF
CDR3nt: TGCAGCGTTGAGTCTCCAGGGAACACTGAAGCTTTCTTT

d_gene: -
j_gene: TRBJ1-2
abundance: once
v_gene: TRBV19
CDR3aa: CASSMGFNYGYTF
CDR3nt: TGTGCCAGTAGTATGGGTTTTAACTATGGCTACACCTTC

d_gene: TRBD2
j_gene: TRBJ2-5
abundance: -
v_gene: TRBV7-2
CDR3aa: CASSTSGRAGETQYF
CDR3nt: TGTGCCAGCAGCACAAGCGGGAGGGCCGGTGAGACCCAGTACTTC

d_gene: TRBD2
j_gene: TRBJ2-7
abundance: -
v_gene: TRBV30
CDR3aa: CAWGRGYEQYF
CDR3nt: TGTGCCTGGGGGCGGGGGTACGAGCAGTACTTC

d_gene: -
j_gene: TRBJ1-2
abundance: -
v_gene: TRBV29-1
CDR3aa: CSVVGSSGYTF
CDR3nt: TGCAGCGTTGTGGGCAGTAGCGGCTACACCTTC

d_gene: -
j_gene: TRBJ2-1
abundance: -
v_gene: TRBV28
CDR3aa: CASRPGEGPYNEQFF
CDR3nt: TGTGCCAGCAGACCAGGGGAGGGGCCCTACAATGAGCAGTTCTTC

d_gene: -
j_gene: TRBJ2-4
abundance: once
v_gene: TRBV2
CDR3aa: CASSPFRPRETLNIQYF
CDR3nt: TGTGCCAGCAGTCCTTTTCGTCCCCGAGAGACGCTAAACATTCAGTACTTC

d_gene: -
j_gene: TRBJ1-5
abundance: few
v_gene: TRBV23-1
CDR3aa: CASSQTEACNQPQHF
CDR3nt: TGCGCCAGCAGTCAAACGGAAGCTTGCAATCAGCCCCAGCATTTT

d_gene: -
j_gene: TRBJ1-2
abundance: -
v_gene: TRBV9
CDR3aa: CASTPGSLALYGYTF
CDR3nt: TGTGCCAGCACCCCGGGGTCCCTCGCCCTCTATGGCTACACCTTC

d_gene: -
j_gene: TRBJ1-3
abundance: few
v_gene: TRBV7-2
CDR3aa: CASSPTGAHSGNTIYF
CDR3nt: TGTGCCAGCAGTCCCACTGGGGCCCACTCTGGAAACACCATATATTTT

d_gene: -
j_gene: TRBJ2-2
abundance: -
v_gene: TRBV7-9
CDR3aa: CASSPDSTGELFF
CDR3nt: TGTGCCAGCAGCCCGGACAGCACCGGGGAGCTGTTTTTT

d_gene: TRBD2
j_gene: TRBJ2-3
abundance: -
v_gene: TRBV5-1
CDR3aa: CASSKGLAGVGADTQYF
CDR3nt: TGCGCCAGCAGCAAGGGACTAGCGGGAGTAGGCGCAGATACGCAGTATTTT

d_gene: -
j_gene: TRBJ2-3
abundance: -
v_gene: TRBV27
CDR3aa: CASSLSGTGTDTQYF
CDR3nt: TGTGCCAGCAGTTTGTCAGGGACGGGCACAGATACGCAGTATTTT

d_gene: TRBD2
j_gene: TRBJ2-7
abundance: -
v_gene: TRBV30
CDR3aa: CAWSITGGQYF
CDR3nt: TGTGCCTGGAGCATCACGGGGGGGCAGTACTTC

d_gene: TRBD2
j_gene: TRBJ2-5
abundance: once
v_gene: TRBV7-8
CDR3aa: CASSLNSGSIGETQYF
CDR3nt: TGTGCCAGCAGCTTAAATAGCGGGAGTATCGGGGAGACCCAGTACTTC

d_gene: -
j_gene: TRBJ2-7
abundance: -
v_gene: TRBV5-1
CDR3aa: CASSRENYEQYF
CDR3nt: TGCGCCAGCAGCAGGGAGAACTACGAGCAGTACTTC

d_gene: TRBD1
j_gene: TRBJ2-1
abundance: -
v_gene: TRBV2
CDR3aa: CASSGGQGGNEQFF
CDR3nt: TGTGCCAGCAGTGGGGGACAGGGCGGCAATGAGCAGTTCTTC

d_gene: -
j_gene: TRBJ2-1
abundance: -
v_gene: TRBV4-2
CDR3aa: CASSQPTHNEQFF
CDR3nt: TGTGCCAGCAGCCAACCAACCCATAATGAGCAGTTCTTC

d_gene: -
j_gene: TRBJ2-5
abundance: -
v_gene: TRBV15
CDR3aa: CATSRDSRVGTQYF
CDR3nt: TGTGCCACCAGCAGAGATAGCAGGGTGGGGACCCAGTACTTC

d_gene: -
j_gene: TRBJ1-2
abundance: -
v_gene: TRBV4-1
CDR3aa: CASSQDTRDVRGYTF
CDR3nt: TGCGCCAGCAGCCAAGATACGCGAGACGTCAGAGGCTACACCTTC

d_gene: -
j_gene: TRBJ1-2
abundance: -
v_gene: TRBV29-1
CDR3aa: CSVAGVDGYTF
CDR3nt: TGCAGCGTGGCAGGGGTGGATGGCTACACCTTC

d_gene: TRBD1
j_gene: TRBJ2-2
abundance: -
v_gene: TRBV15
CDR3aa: CATSRDQGAGTGELFF
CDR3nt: TGTGCCACCAGCAGAGATCAGGGGGCGGGCACCGGGGAGCTGTTTTTT

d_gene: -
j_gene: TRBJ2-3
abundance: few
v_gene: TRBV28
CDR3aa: CASSFRATDTQYF
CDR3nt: TGTGCCAGCAGTTTCAGGGCGACAGATACGCAGTATTTT

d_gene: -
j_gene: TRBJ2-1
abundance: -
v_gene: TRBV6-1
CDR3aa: CASRTQGSYNEQFF
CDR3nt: TGTGCCAGCAGAACGCAAGGCTCCTACAATGAGCAGTTCTTC

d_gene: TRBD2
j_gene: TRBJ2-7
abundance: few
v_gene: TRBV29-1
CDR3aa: CSVVPSGHEQYF
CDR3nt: TGCAGCGTTGTCCCTAGCGGGCATGAGCAGTACTTC

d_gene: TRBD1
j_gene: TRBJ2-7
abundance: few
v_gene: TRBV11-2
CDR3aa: CASAKTGAKNEQYF
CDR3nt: TGTGCCAGCGCCAAGACAGGGGCGAAAAACGAGCAGTACTTC

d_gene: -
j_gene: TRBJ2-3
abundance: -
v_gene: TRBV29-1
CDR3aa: CSVEVTGPGDTQYF
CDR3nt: TGCAGCGTTGAAGTCACGGGGCCGGGAGATACGCAGTATTTT

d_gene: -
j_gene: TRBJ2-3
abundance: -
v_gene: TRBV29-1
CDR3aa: CSVEGKQGTADTQYF
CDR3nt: TGCAGCGTTGAAGGTAAACAGGGTACAGCAGATACGCAGTATTTT

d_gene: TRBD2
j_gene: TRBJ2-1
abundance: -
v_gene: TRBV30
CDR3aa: CAWTAGGQYNEQFF
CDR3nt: TGTGCCTGGACAGCGGGGGGCCAATACAATGAGCAGTTCTTC

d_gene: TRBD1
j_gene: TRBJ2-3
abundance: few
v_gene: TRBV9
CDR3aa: CASSLQGASTDTQYF
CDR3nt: TGTGCCAGCAGCTTACAGGGGGCGAGCACAGATACGCAGTATTTT

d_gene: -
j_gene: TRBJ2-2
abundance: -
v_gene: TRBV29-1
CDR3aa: CIQPRGQGPGELFF
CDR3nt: TGCATCCAGCCTCGTGGGCAGGGTCCCGGGGAGCTGTTTTTT

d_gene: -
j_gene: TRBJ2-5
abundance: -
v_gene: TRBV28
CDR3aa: CASMGEGSDETQYF
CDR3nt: TGTGCCAGCATGGGCGAAGGGTCAGACGAGACCCAGTACTTC

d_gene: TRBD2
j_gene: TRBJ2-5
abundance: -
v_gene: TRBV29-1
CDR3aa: CSAGGQETQYF
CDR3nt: TGCAGCGCCGGGGGGCAAGAGACCCAGTACTTC

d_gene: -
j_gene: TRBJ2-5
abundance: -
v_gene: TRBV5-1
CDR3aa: CASQDRGTETQYF
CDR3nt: TGCGCCAGCCAGGACAGAGGGACAGAGACCCAGTACTTC

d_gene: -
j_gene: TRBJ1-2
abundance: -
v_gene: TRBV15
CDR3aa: CATSRDELGGYTF
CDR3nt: TGTGCCACCAGCAGAGATGAACTGGGTGGCTACACCTTC

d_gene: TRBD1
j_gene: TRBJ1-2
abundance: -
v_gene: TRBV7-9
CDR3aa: CASRGTGPGGYTF
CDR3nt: TGTGCCAGCAGGGGGACAGGGCCTGGAGGCTACACCTTC

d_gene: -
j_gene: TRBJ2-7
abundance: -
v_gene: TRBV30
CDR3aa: CAWQGVYEQYF
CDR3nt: TGTGCCTGGCAAGGGGTCTACGAGCAGTACTTC

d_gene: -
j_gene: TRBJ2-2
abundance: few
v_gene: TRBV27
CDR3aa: CASSLSETGTGELFF
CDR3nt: TGTGCCAGCAGTTTATCGGAGACAGGCACCGGGGAGCTGTTTTTT

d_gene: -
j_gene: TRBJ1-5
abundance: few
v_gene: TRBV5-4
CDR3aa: CASSLERDQPQHF
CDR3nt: TGTGCCAGCAGCTTGGAAAGAGATCAGCCCCAGCATTTT

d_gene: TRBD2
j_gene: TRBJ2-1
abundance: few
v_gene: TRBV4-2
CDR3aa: CASSQQSSGSSYNEQFF
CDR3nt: TGTGCCAGCAGCCAGCAATCTAGCGGGAGCTCCTACAATGAGCAGTTCTTC

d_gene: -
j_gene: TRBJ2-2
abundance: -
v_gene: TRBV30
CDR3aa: CAWTQQLRTGELFF
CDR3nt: TGTGCCTGGACCCAGCAACTACGAACGGGGGAGCTGTTTTTT

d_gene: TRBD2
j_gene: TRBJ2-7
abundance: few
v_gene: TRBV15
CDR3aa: CATSRGWARRLAGPSYEQYF
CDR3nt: TGTGCCACCAGCAGAGGTTGGGCCAGGCGATTAGCGGGACCCTCCTACGAGCAGTACTTC

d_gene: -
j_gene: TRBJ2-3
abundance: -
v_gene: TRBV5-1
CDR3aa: CASSFGGRGTDTQYF
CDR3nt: TGCGCCAGCAGCTTCGGAGGTAGAGGGACAGATACGCAGTATTTT

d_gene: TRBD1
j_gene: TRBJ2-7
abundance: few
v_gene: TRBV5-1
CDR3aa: CASSFRDRGEQYF
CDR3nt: TGCGCCAGCAGCTTCCGGGACAGGGGCGAGCAGTACTTC

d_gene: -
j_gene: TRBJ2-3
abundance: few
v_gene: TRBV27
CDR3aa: CASSPTGRRFTDTQYF
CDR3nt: TGTGCCAGCAGTCCCACTGGACGGCGATTCACAGATACGCAGTATTTT

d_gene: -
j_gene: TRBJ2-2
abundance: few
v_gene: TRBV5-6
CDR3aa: CASSFAAAGELFF
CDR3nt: TGTGCCAGCAGCTTTGCAGCCGCCGGGGAGCTGTTTTTT